The present T cell receptor (beta chain) was sequenced within a study of T cell changes during pregnancy in multiple sclerosis. The method was immunoSEQ multiplex PCR; TCRdb's version includes in-frame clones alone and lacks a portion of them. The table lists about 53,000 clones, 90% of them singletons, with about 5.1% in the top ten. The TCR sequence derives from a female donor in good health, enrolled as a control in a pregnancy study. This sample comprised peripheral blood, obtained after pregnancy.

The CDR3 bases are TGTGCCAGCAGCGTTACTAGCGGGGTGAGCACAGATACGCAGTATTTT. Its translation is CASSVTSGVSTDTQYF. The rearrangement joins TRBV9 to TRBJ2-3, with 10 bases identical to TRBD2. Germline-derived CDR1 and CDR2 are SGDLS and YYNGEE. V lost 2 bases to trimming and J lost 0 bases; unmatched junction nucleotides: 3. The CDR3 covers 16 residues.